This T cell receptor beta chain was documented in a study of spatial heterogeneity in lung cancer. For the study at large: Alpha-chain detections were consistently fewer than beta-chain detections among the sequences.

Trimming took 1 base from V and 0 from J, leaving 7 bases between them. The CDR3 is 14 amino acids. Regarding time point: sample taken at primary tumor resection. Donation came from around 77 patients with untreated early-stage non-small cell lung cancer. Ten or more counts support this clonotype. TCRdb recomputed calls from the 5' RACE reads with MiXCR, one row per CDR3 protein. The sample gives approximately 44,000 distinct CDR3 sequences, approximately 13% of which show up once; around 54% is in the top ten. This TCR derives from a male donor with early-stage non-small cell lung cancer. This specimen was PBMCs, taken at surgery. The chain uses TRBV12-3 or TRBV12-4 and TRBJ2-7; D unclear. The CDR3 loop is CASSLDHNSYEQYF. CDR3 coding DNA: TGTGCCAGCAGTTTAGACCATAACTCCTACGAGCAGTACTTC.